The 2 T cell receptor beta chains below were found in one sample sequenced in a study of CD4 T cells in relation to SARS-CoV-2 and coronaviruses. Before the COVID-19 pandemic, during about 2010-2018, CD4+ T cells were taken from unexposed donors. Isolation of CD4+ T cells took place after approximately eleven days in culture. Their cognate antigens are unknown. The protocol was immunoSEQ multiplex PCR, while the TCRdb copy is restricted to in-frame clones and leaves out a portion. This repertoire shows about 26,000 clones, roughly 76% found once; its top ten account for approximately 18%. The sample comprised CD4+ T cells from PBMCs, cultured in vitro. All receptors derive from a human donor in good health.

The genes are TRBV28 and TRBJ2-1, with 7 positions matching TRBD1. This CDR3 contains 15 residues. The germline CDR1 and CDR2 sequences are MDHEN and SYDVKM. V lost 5 bases and J lost 2; bases outside the gene matches: 6. CDR3 sequence: CASSTTGTAYNEQFF. CDR3 in DNA: TGTGCCAGCAGTACCACCGGGACAGCCTACAATGAGCAGTTCTTC.

The chain links TRBV19 to TRBJ2-7, with D unclear. The CDR3 sequence is 15 residues long. Trimming took 11 bases from V and 0 from J, leaving 20 bases between them. Per the germline V gene, CDR1 is LNHDA and CDR2 is SQIVND (reference sequence). DNA of the CDR3: TGTGCCTCCAGTAACCTCCCTGGGTCCTCCTACGAGCAGTACTTC. Its protein product is CASSNLPGSSYEQYF.